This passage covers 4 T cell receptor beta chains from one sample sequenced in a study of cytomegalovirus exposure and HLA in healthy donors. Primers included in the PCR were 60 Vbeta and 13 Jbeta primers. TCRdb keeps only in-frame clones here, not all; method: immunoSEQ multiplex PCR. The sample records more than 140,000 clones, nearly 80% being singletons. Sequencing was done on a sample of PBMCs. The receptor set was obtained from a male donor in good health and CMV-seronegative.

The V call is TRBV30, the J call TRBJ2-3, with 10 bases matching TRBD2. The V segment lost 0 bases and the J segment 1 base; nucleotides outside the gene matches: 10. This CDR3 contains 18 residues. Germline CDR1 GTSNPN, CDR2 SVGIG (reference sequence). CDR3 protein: CAWSVRLAGAERTDTQYF. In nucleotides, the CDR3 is TGTGCCTGGAGTGTGAGGCTAGCGGGGGCCGAACGCACAGATACGCAGTATTTT.

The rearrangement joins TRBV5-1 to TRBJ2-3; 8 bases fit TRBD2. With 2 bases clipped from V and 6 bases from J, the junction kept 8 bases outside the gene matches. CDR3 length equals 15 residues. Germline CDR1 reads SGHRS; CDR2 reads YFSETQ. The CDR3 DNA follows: TGCGCCAGCAGCTTTAGCGGGGCAGACAGGGATACGCAGTATTTT. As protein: CASSFSGADRDTQYF.

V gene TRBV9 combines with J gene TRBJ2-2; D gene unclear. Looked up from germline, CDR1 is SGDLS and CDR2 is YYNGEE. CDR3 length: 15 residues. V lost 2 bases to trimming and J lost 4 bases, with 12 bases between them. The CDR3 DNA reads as TGTGCCAGCAGCGTTGGCGGAGCTTCCACCGGGGAGCTGTTTTTT. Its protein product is CASSVGGASTGELFF.

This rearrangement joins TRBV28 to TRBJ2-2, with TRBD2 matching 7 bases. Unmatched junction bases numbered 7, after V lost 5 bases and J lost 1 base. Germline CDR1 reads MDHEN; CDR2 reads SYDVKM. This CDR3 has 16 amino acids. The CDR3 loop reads CASSLGTTQNTGELFF. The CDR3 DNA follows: TGTGCCAGCAGTCTAGGGACTACTCAGAACACCGGGGAGCTGTTTTTT. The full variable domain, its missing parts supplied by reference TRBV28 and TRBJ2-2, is DVKVTQSSRYLVKRTGEKVFLECVQDMDHENMFWYRQDPGLGLRLIYFSYDVKMKEKGDIPEGYSVSREKKERFSLILESASTNQTSMYLCASSLGTTQNTGELFFGEGSRLTVL.